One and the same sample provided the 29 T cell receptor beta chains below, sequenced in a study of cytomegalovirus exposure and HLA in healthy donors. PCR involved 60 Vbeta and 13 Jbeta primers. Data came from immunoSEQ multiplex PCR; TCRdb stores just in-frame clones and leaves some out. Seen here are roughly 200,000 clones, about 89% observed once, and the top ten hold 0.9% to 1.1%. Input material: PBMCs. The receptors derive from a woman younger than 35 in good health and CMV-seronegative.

The CDR3 nucleotides are TGCGCCAGCAGCCAAGATGTGGCTAGCGGGGGAAGTGCGTTCTTC. It translates to CASSQDVASGGSAFF. The chain joins TRBV4-1 to TRBJ2-1; TRBD2 matches 10 bases. Germline CDR1 MGHRA, CDR2 YSYEKL. The CDR3 spans 15 residues. Trimming cost V 0 bases and J 15 bases; bases outside gene matches: 11.

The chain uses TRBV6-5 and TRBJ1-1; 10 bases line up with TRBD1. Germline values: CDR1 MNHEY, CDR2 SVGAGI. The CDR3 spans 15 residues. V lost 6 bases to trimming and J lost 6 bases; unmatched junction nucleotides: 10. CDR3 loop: CASRGQGTWRAEAFF. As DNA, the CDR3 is TGTGCCAGCAGGGGACAGGGGACCTGGAGGGCTGAAGCTTTCTTT.

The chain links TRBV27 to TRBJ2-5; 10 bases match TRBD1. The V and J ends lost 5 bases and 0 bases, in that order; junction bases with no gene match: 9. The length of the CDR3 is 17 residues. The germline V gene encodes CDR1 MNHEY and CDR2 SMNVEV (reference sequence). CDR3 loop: CASSPRSGTGDQETQYF. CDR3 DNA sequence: TGTGCCAGCAGTCCGAGATCCGGGACAGGGGACCAAGAGACCCAGTACTTC.

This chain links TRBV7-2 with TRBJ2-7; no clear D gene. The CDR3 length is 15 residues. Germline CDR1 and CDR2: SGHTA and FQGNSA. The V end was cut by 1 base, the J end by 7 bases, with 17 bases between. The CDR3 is CASSLVRLALWEQYF. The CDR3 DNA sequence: TGTGCCAGCAGCTTAGTTCGCTTGGCCTTATGGGAGCAGTACTTC.

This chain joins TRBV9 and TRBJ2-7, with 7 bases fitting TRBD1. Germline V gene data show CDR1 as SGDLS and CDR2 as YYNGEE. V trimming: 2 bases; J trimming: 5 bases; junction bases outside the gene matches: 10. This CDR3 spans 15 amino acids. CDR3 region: CASSVSAAGGHEQYF. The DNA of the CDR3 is TGTGCCAGCAGCGTTTCTGCGGCAGGGGGTCACGAGCAGTACTTC.

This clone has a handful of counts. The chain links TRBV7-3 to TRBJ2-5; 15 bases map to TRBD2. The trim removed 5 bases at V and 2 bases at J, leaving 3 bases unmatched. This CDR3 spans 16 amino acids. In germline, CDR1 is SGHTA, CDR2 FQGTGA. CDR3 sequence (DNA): TGTGCCAGCAGCCCGGGACTAGCGGGAGGTCAAGAGACCCAGTACTTC. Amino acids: CASSPGLAGGQETQYF.

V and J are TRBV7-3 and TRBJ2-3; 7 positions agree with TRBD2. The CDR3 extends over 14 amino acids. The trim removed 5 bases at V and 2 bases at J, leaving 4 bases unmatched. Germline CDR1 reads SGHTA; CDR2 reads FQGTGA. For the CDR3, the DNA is TGTGCCAGCAGCGACCGGGACTACACAGATACGCAGTATTTT. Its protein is CASSDRDYTDTQYF.

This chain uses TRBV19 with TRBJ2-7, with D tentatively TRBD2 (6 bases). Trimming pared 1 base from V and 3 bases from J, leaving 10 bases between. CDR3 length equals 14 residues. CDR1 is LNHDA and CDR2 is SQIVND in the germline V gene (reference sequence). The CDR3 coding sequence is TGTGCCAGTAGTATAGGGTGGGGGGTCTACGAGCAGTACTTC. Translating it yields CASSIGWGVYEQYF.

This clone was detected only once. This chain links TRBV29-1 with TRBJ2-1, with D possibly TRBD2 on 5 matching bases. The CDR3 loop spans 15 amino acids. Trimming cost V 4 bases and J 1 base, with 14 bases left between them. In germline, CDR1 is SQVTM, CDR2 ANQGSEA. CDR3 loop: CSVVGEGRSYNEQFF. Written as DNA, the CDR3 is TGCAGCGTTGTAGGAGAGGGCAGATCCTACAATGAGCAGTTCTTC.

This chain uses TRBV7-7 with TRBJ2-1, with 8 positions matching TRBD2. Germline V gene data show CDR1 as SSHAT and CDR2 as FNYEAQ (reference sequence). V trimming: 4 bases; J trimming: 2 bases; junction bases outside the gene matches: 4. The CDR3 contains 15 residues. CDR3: CASSSRLAPYNEQFF. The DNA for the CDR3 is TGTGCCAGCAGCTCGAGACTAGCGCCCTACAATGAGCAGTTCTTC.

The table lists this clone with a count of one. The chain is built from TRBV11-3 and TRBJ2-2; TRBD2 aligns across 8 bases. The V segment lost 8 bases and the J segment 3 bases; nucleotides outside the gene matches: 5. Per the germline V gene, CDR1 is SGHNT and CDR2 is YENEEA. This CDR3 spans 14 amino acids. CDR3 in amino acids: CASGPSGYTGELFF. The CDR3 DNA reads TGTGCCAGCGGACCTAGCGGGTACACCGGGGAGCTGTTTTTT.

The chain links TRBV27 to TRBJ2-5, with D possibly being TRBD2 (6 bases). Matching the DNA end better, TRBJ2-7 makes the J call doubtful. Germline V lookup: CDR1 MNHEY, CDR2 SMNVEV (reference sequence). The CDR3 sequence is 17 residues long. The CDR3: CASSLIALGGGIYEQYF. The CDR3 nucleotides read TGTGCCAGCAGTTTAATTGCTCTTGGGGGAGGAATCTACGAGCAGTACTTC.

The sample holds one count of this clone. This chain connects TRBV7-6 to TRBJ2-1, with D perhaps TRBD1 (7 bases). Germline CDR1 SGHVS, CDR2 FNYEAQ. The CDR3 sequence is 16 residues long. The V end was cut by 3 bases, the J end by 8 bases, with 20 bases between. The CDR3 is CASSFGAPGGIDEQFF. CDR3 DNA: TGTGCCAGCAGCTTTGGGGCCCCAGGGGGGATCGATGAGCAGTTCTTC.

CDR3 nucleotides: TGTGCCAGCAGCGTTAGCGGGACAGGGGGCCAAGAGACCCAGTACTTC. It translates to CASSVSGTGGQETQYF. V and J are TRBV9 and TRBJ2-5; 11 bases are shared with TRBD1. The ends lost 2 bases at V and 1 base at J; junction bases unmatched: 4. The CDR3 length is 16 residues. Germline CDR1 and CDR2: SGDLS and YYNGEE.

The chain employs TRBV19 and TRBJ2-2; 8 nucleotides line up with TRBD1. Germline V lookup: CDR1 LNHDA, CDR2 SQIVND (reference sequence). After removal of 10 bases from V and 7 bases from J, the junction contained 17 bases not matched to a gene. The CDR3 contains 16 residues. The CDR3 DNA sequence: TGTGCCACAATACACCCAGGGGGCTCCAGTGGCGGGGAGCTGTTTTTT. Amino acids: CATIHPGGSSGGELFF.

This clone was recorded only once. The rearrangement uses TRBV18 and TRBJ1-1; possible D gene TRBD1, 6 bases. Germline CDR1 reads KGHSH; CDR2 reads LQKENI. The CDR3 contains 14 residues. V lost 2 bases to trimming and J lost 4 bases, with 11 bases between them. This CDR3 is CASSPANRATEAFF. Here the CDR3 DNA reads TGTGCCAGCTCACCAGCTAACAGGGCCACTGAAGCTTTCTTT. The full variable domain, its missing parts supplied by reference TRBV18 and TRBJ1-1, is NAGVMQNPRHLVRRRGQEARLRCSPMKGHSHVYWYRQLPEEGLKFMVYLQKENIIDESGMPKERFSAEFPKEGPSILRIQQVVRGDSAAYFCASSPANRATEAFFGQGTRLTVV.

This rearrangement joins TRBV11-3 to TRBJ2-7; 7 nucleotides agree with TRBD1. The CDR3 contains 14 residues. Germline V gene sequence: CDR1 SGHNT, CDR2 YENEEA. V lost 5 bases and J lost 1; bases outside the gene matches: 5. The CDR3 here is CASSAEGASYEQYF. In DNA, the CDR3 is TGTGCCAGCAGCGCCGAGGGGGCATCCTACGAGCAGTACTTC.

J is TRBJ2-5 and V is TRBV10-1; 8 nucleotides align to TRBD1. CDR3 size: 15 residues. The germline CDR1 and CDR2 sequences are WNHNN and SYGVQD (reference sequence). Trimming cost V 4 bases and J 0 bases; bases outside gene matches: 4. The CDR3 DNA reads TGCGCCAGCAGTGCTGACAGGGGATACCAAGAGACCCAGTACTTC. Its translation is CASSADRGYQETQYF.

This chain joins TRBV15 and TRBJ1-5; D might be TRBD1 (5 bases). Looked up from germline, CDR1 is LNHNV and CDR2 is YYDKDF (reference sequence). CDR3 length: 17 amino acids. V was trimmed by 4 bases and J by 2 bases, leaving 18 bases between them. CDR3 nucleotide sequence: TGTGCCACCAGCACCCTTTGGGGGGGGACGGGCAATCAGCCCCAGCATTTT. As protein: CATSTLWGGTGNQPQHF.

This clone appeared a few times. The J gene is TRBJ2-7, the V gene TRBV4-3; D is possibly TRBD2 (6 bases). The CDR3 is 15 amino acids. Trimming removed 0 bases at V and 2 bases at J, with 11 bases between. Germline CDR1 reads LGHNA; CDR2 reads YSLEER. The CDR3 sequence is CASSQDGGNPYEQYF. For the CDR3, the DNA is TGCGCCAGCAGCCAAGATGGAGGGAATCCCTACGAGCAGTACTTC.

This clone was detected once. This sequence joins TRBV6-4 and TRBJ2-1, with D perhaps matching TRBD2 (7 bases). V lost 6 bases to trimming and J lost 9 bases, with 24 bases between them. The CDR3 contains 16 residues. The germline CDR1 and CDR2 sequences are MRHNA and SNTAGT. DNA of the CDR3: TGTGCCAGCAGCCCTAGGGAGGGGGGCGATTATGGTGAGCAGTTCTTC. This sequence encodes CASSPREGGDYGEQFF.

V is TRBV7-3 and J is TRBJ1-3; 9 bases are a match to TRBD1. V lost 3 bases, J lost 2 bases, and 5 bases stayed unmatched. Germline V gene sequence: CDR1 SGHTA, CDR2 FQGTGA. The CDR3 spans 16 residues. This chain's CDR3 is CASSLTGQGAGNTIYF. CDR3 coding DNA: TGTGCCAGCAGCTTGACGGGACAGGGAGCTGGAAACACCATATATTTT.

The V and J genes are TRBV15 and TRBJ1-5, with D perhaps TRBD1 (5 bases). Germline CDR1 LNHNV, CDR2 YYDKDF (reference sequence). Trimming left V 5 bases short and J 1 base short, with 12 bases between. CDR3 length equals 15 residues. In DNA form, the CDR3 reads TGTGCCACCAGCGTAGGCAGGGCAAGCAATCAGCCCCAGCATTTT. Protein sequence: CATSVGRASNQPQHF. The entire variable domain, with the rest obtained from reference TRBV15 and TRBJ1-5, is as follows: DAMVIQNPRYQVTQFGKPVTLSCSQTLNHNVMYWYQQKSSQAPKLLFHYYDKDFNNEADTPDNFQSRRPNTSFCFLDIRSPGLGDTAMYLCATSVGRASNQPQHFGDGTRLSIL.

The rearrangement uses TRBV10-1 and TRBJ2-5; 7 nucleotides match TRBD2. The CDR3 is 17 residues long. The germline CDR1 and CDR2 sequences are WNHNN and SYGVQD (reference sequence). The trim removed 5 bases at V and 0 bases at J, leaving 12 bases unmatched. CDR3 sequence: CASSSGRAAGYQETQYF. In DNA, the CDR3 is TGCGCCAGCAGTTCGGGACGTGCAGCGGGGTACCAAGAGACCCAGTACTTC.

This CDR3 is CASSPEGDSNIQYF. The DNA for the CDR3 is TGTGCCAGCTCACCAGAAGGGGACAGCAACATTCAGTACTTC. The rearrangement joins TRBV18 to TRBJ2-4, with 7 nucleotides matching TRBD1. V was clipped by 2 bases and J by 7 bases; unmatched bases: 5. Germline CDR1 KGHSH, CDR2 LQKENI. The CDR3 has 14 residues.

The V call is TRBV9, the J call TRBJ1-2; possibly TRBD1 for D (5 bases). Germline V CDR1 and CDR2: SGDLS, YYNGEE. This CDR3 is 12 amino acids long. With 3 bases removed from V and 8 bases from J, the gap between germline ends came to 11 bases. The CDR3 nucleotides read TGTGCCAGCAGCGAAGGGGATAGGGGCTACACCTTC. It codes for CASSEGDRGYTF.

In DNA, the CDR3 is TGTGCCAGTAGTATCCCGGGCAGGGATACTGAAGCTTTCTTT. Translating gives CASSIPGRDTEAFF. V and J are TRBV19 and TRBJ1-1; D perhaps matches TRBD1 (5 bases). CDR3 length: 14 residues. CDR1 is LNHDA and CDR2 is SQIVND in the germline V gene (reference sequence). V was shortened by 3 bases and J by 5 bases, with 13 bases between the two germline ends. The variable domain in full, completed from reference TRBV19 and TRBJ1-1, reads DGGITQSPKYLFRKEGQNVTLSCEQNLNHDAMYWYRQDPGQGLRLIYYSQIVNDFQKGDIAEGYSVSREKKESFPLTVTSAQKNPTAFYLCASSIPGRDTEAFFGQGTRLTVV.

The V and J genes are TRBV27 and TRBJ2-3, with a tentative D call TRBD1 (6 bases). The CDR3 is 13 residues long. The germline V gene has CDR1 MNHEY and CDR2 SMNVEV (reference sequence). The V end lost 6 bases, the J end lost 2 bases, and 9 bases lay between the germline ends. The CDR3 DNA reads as TGTGCCAGCAGACAGGGTAACACAGATACGCAGTATTTT. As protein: CASRQGNTDTQYF.

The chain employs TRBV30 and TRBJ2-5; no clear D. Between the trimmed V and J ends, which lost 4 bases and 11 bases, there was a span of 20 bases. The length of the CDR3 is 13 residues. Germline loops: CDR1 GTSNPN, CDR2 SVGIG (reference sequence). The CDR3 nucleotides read TGTGCCTGGATCCTTGTGTCTGGTTCAGCGCAGTACTTC. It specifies CAWILVSGSAQYF.